A selection of T cell receptor beta chains follows, all from one sample in a study of T cells in Graves' hyperthyroidism and ophthalmopathy. One entry per CDR3 protein, called by TCRdb with MiXCR from the multiplex PCR reads. This repertoire shows 400,000 to 500,000 distinct CDR3 sequences, roughly 13% found once; its top ten account for 5.3%. Source material: blood. Receptor source: a woman aged 18-29 years with Graves' hyperthyroidism. The CDR3 runs from the conserved cysteine through the conserved F or W. The order of the fields is D gene, V gene, J gene, clone size, CDR3 protein, CDR3 DNA. D genes are given only for firm matches. Only some rows state a clone size, as once, few, many or a class for expanded clones.

d_call: -; v_call: TRBV19; j_call: TRBJ2-7; clone_size: -; cdr3_aa: CASSFGQTYEQYF; cdr3_nt: TGTGCCAGTAGTTTTGGACAGACCTACGAGCAGTACTTC
d_call: TRBD1; v_call: TRBV2; j_call: TRBJ2-1; clone_size: many; cdr3_aa: CASSWDRARINYNEQFF; cdr3_nt: TGTGCCAGCAGCTGGGACAGGGCCCGAATCAACTACAATGAGCAGTTCTTC
d_call: -; v_call: TRBV4-1; j_call: TRBJ2-2; clone_size: -; cdr3_aa: CASSQAANIIGGTGELFF; cdr3_nt: TGCGCCAGCAGCCAAGCAGCGAACATAATCGGGGGCACCGGGGAGCTGTTTTTT
d_call: TRBD1; v_call: TRBV7-2; j_call: TRBJ2-1; clone_size: few; cdr3_aa: CASSSNRGISYNEQFF; cdr3_nt: TGTGCCAGCAGCTCTAACAGGGGGATTTCCTACAATGAGCAGTTCTTC
d_call: TRBD1; v_call: TRBV6-1; j_call: TRBJ2-6; clone_size: -; cdr3_aa: CASSLGQGASGANVLTF; cdr3_nt: TGTGCCAGCAGTTTAGGACAGGGGGCTTCTGGGGCCAACGTCCTGACTTTC
d_call: -; v_call: TRBV7-6; j_call: TRBJ1-1; clone_size: few; cdr3_aa: CASSPRPEMNTEAFF; cdr3_nt: TGTGCCAGCAGCCCCCGACCGGAGATGAACACTGAAGCTTTCTTT
d_call: TRBD2; v_call: TRBV7-8; j_call: TRBJ2-7; clone_size: many; cdr3_aa: CASSLTSGSVEQYF; cdr3_nt: TGTGCCAGCAGCTTGACTAGCGGGAGTGTTGAGCAGTACTTC
d_call: -; v_call: TRBV9; j_call: TRBJ2-2; clone_size: -; cdr3_aa: CASSVAAVQGTGELFF; cdr3_nt: TGTGCCAGCAGCGTAGCGGCCGTTCAAGGCACCGGGGAGCTGTTTTTT
d_call: -; v_call: TRBV7-3; j_call: TRBJ2-3; clone_size: many; cdr3_aa: CASSPGLTTDTQYF; cdr3_nt: TGTGCCAGCAGCCCAGGTTTGACCACAGATACGCAGTATTTT
d_call: -; v_call: TRBV29-1; j_call: TRBJ1-6; clone_size: -; cdr3_aa: CSVELDGNSPLHF; cdr3_nt: TGCAGCGTTGAGTTAGACGGAAATTCACCCCTCCACTTT
d_call: -; v_call: TRBV28; j_call: TRBJ1-2; clone_size: many; cdr3_aa: CASKTAGAYGYTF; cdr3_nt: TGTGCCAGCAAAACGGCAGGGGCCTATGGCTACACCTTC
d_call: TRBD2; v_call: TRBV20-1; j_call: TRBJ2-5; clone_size: many; cdr3_aa: CSARDGTSGTQETQYF; cdr3_nt: TGCAGTGCTAGAGATGGGACTAGCGGGACGCAAGAGACCCAGTACTTC
d_call: -; v_call: TRBV12-3/TRBV12-4; j_call: TRBJ1-3; clone_size: many; cdr3_aa: CASSLASSGLAGNTIYF; cdr3_nt: TGTGCCAGCAGTTTAGCCTCTTCGGGTTTAGCTGGAAACACCATATATTTT
d_call: -; v_call: TRBV5-1; j_call: TRBJ2-1; clone_size: once; cdr3_aa: CASSLGRTGTYNEQFF; cdr3_nt: TGCGCCAGCAGCCTCGGGAGGACAGGGACCTACAATGAGCAGTTCTTC
d_call: -; v_call: TRBV6-1; j_call: TRBJ2-5; clone_size: many; cdr3_aa: CASSSRTPWETQYF; cdr3_nt: TGTGCCAGCAGTTCCCGGACTCCTTGGGAGACCCAGTACTTC
d_call: TRBD2; v_call: TRBV28; j_call: TRBJ2-3; clone_size: many; cdr3_aa: CASSPTRLAGTDTQYF; cdr3_nt: TGTGCCAGCAGTCCGACTCGACTAGCGGGAACAGATACGCAGTATTTT
d_call: -; v_call: TRBV5-5; j_call: TRBJ1-4; clone_size: few; cdr3_aa: CASSFGGSNEKLFF; cdr3_nt: TGTGCCAGCAGCTTTGGAGGGTCTAATGAAAAACTGTTTTTT
d_call: -; v_call: TRBV27; j_call: TRBJ2-3; clone_size: many; cdr3_aa: CASSLKGEDSTDTQYF; cdr3_nt: TGTGCCAGCAGTTTAAAGGGGGAGGACAGCACAGATACGCAGTATTTT
d_call: -; v_call: TRBV6-1; j_call: TRBJ2-7; clone_size: many; cdr3_aa: CASSSPTLNAYEQYF; cdr3_nt: TGTGCCAGCAGTTCCCCCACATTGAACGCCTACGAGCAGTACTTC
d_call: -; v_call: TRBV20-1; j_call: TRBJ2-7; clone_size: many; cdr3_aa: CSAGEVIYEQYF; cdr3_nt: TGCAGTGCTGGGGAGGTGATTTACGAGCAGTACTTC
d_call: TRBD2; v_call: TRBV7-2; j_call: TRBJ2-2; clone_size: once; cdr3_aa: CASTSGGVGELFF; cdr3_nt: TGTGCCAGCACCTCCGGGGGGGTCGGGGAGCTGTTTTTT